This T cell receptor beta chain was sequenced during a study of cytomegalovirus exposure and HLA in healthy donors. Study outcomes and limitations: Most sequenced TCRs were rare (though some public TCRs occurred in many donors). Prediction of most subjects' HLA-A and HLA-B alleles by TCR beta sequences was reportedly accurate. The authors listed some 160 TCR beta chains as cytomegalovirus-associated.

PCR employed 60 Vbeta and 13 Jbeta primers. Only in-frame clones appear in the TCRdb table, and some are missing; sequencing was by immunoSEQ multiplex PCR. Altogether 150,000 or so clones are present, around 73% being singletons, with the ten largest covering 1.3% to 1.5%. Note on this clone: Its target is unknown.

This CDR3 comprises 16 residues. CDR1 is LNHDA, CDR2 SQIVND, per germline (reference sequence). V was trimmed by 5 bases and J by 0 bases, leaving 14 bases between them. The chain combines TRBV19 with TRBJ1-5; D is unresolved. Sequenced sample: PBMCs. This TCR was recovered from a female donor in good health and CMV-seronegative. CDR3 region: CASSPRRYNSNQPQHF. CDR3 DNA: TGTGCCAGTAGTCCTCGGAGATACAATAGCAATCAGCCCCAGCATTTT.